This TCR beta chain comes out of a study of blood T cell repertoires in COVID-19. For the study at large: Acute and convalescent COVID-19 samples came from the United States, Italy and Spain. PBMCs, B-cell-depleted T cells, or T cells were the source of the cDNA or gDNA that made up the material.

Trimming stripped 4 bases from V and 0 bases from J, with 10 bases between. Germline-derived CDR1 and CDR2 are MGHRA and YSYEKL. The CDR3 runs to 15 residues. In the source study's methods: The authors estimated nucleated cell counts from reference gene primer amplification. Profiled with immunoSEQ multiplex PCR; TCRdb holds only in-frame clones, not every one. V and J calls and clone size are as listed in that table; D and trimming were resolved from the DNA. The top ten clones hold around 8.9% of a sample with about 330,000 clones, approximately 88% of them seen once. This clone was observed a single time.

The genes are TRBV4-1 and TRBJ1-3; possibly TRBD1 for D (5 bases). This clonotype was sampled from a man aged 25 to 40 with COVID-19, enrolled during active disease. The specimen sequenced was peripheral blood. CDR3 residues: CASSPMGRSGNTIYF. The CDR3 DNA sequence: TGCGCCAGCAGCCCTATGGGGCGCTCTGGAAACACCATATATTTT.